The T cell receptor beta chain described here comes from a study of human T cells and chemical hapten exposure. The wider study: On roughly 2 cm by roughly 2 cm of upper inner arm skin, sensitization was performed with 2% DPC. Doses of diphenylcyclopropenone went to the patients' scalps weekly throughout the roughly 23-week study. The cohort included alopecia areata under or over 50% scalp, totalis and universalis.

Trimming pared 4 bases from V and 4 bases from J, leaving 4 bases between. The CDR3 spans 11 residues. Via MiXCR, TCRdb re-called the RACE reads, giving one row per CDR3 protein. Among 40,000 to 65,000 distinct CDR3 sequences listed, approximately 11% were seen once. Time point described: patch test 1, 2 weeks after DPC sensitization. Treatment denoted: therapeutic diphenylcyclopropenone sensitization with weekly scalp DPC. Total RNA came from unfractionated whole blood. Each donor was an alopecia patient between 18 and 70 years of age who qualified for DPC. The receptor's source is a woman in her forties with alopecia areata. Some clones in this sample may be carry-over from other donors' samples. Material: whole blood, obtained in connection with sensitization to the hapten diphenylcyclopropenone (DPC). The chain couples TRBV12-3 or TRBV12-4 to TRBJ1-1; no reliable D call. CDR3 loop: CASSSGTEAFF. CDR3 nucleotide sequence: TGTGCCAGCAGTTCGGGCACTGAAGCTTTCTTT.